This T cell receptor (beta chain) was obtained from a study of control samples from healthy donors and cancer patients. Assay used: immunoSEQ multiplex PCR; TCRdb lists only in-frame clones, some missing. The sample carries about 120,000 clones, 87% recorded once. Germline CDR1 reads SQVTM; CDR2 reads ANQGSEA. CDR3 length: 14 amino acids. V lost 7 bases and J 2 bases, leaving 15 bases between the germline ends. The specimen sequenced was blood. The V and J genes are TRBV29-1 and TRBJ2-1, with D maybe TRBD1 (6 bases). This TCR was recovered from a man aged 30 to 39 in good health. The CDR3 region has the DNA TGCAGCGCCTGGCCCAGGGGAACCTACAATGAGCAGTTCTTC. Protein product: CSAWPRGTYNEQFF.